This TCR beta chain was captured in a study of cytomegalovirus exposure and HLA in healthy donors. Whole-study findings and limits: HLA alleles were associated with 15,000 to 20,000 TCR beta sequences in a later analysis at 0.05 false discovery rate.

Donors had nominal health at sampling but likely had unrecorded immune exposures. PCR employed 60 Vbeta and 13 Jbeta primers. TCRdb's table, derived via immunoSEQ multiplex PCR, lists solely in-frame clones and lacks some. The table shows 150,000 to 200,000 clones, with 87% occurring only once. Details on this clone: The target antigen is unknown.

The V end was cut by 7 bases, the J end by 0 bases, with 13 bases between. The germline CDR1 and CDR2 sequences are LNHDA and SQIVND (reference sequence). The CDR3 extends over 15 amino acids. The chain recombines TRBV19 with TRBJ1-5; tentatively, D is TRBD1 (6 bases). This receptor was taken from a woman aged 25 to 45 in good health and CMV-seronegative. What was sequenced was PBMCs. In DNA, the CDR3 is TGTGCCAGTACCTCGGACAGTTATAGCAATCAGCCCCAGCATTTT. It yields the protein CASTSDSYSNQPQHF. The full variable domain, with the rest looked up from reference TRBV19 and TRBJ1-5, is DGGITQSPKYLFRKEGQNVTLSCEQNLNHDAMYWYRQDPGQGLRLIYYSQIVNDFQKGDIAEGYSVSREKKESFPLTVTSAQKNPTAFYLCASTSDSYSNQPQHFGDGTRLSIL.